This T cell receptor beta chain was identified during a study of spatial heterogeneity in lung cancer. Regarding time point: sample taken at primary tumor resection. 55 to 80 TRACERx patients with early, untreated non-small cell lung cancer donated samples. This clonotype has ten or more counts. Every molecule of TCR cDNA had its own unique molecular identifier. TCRdb re-analysed the 5' RACE reads in MiXCR, keeping a single row per CDR3 protein. Altogether 8,500 to 14,000 distinct CDR3 sequences are present, 3.7% being singletons, with the ten largest covering under 60%. Sequencing was performed on PBMCs, taken at surgery. The origin of this receptor is a female donor with early-stage non-small cell lung cancer.

The CDR3 nucleotides are TGCAGTGCTGGTTACCGGGGCACAGATACGCAGTATTTT. Its translation is CSAGYRGTDTQYF. V gene TRBV20-1 combines with J gene TRBJ2-3; D remains unclear. The CDR3 has 13 amino acids. The V gene's germline CDR1 is DFQATT and CDR2 SNEGSKA (reference sequence). Trimming shortened V by 5 bases and J by 1 base, and 10 bases separated the two germline ends.